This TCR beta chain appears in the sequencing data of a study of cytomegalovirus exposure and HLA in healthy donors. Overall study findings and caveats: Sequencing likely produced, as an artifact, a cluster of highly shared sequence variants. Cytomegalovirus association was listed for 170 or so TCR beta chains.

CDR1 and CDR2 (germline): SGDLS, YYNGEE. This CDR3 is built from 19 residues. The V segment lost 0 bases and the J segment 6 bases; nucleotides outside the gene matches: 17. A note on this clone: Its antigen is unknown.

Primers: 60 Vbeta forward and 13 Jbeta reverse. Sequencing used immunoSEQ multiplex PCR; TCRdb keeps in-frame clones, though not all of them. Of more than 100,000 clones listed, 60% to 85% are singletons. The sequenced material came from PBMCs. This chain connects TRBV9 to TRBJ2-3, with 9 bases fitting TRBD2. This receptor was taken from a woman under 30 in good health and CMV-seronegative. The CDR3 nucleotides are TGTGCCAGCAGCGTAGCCCGAGGGTCCGAGCGGGAGGTCTGTGATACGCAGTATTTT. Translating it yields CASSVARGSEREVCDTQYF.